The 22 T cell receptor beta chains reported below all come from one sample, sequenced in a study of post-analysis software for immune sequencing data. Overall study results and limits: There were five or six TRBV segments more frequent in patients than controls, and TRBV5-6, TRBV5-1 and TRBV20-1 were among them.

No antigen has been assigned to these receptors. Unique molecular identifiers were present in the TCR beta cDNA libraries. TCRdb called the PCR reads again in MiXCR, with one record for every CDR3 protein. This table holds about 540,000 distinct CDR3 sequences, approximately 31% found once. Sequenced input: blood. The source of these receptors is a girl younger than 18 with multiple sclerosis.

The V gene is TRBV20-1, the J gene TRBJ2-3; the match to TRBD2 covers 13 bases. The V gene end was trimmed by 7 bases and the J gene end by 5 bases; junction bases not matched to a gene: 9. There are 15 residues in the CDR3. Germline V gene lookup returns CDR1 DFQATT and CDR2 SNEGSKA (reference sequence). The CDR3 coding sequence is TGCAGTGTTCGCACTAGCGGGGGGGCGGAAGATACGCAGTATTTT. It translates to CSVRTSGGAEDTQYF.

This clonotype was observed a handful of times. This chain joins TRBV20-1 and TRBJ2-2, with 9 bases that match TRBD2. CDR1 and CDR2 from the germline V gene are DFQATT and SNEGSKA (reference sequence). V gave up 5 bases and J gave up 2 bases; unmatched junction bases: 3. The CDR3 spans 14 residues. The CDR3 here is CSARLAVNTGELFF. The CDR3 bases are TGCAGTGCTCGACTAGCGGTTAACACCGGGGAGCTGTTTTTT.

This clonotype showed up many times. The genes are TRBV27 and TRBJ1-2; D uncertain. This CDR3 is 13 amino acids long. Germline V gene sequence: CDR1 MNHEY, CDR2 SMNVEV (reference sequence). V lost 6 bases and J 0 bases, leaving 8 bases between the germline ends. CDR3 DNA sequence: TGTGCCAGCAGAAGGGCAGCTAACTATGGCTACACCTTC. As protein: CASRRAANYGYTF.

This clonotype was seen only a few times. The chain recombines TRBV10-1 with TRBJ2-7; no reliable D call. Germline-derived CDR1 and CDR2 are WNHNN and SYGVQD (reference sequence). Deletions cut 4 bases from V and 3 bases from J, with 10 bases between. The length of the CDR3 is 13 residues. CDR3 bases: TGCGCCAGCAGTGTACAGAGGAACTACGAGCAGTACTTC. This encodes CASSVQRNYEQYF.

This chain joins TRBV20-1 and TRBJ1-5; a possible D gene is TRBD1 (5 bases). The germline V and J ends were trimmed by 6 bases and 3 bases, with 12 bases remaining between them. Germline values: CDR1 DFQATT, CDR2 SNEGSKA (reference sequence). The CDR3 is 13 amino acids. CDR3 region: CSAIDSLNQPQHF. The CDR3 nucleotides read TGCAGTGCCATAGACAGCCTCAATCAGCCCCAGCATTTT.

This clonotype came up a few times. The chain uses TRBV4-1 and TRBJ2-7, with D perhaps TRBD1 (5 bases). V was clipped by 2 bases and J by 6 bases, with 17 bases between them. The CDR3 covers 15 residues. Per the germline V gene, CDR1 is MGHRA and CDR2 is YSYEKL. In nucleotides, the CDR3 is TGCGCCAGCAGCCAACTTCTCCAGGGCTTAGGCGAGCAGTACTTC. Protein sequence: CASSQLLQGLGEQYF.

The CDR3 loop reads CASSDGSPPYGYTF. CDR3 nucleotide sequence: TGTGCCAGCAGTGACGGAAGCCCTCCCTATGGCTACACCTTC. The V gene is TRBV6-1, the J gene TRBJ1-2, with D hard to call. Germline-derived CDR1 and CDR2 are MNHNS and SASEGT. V lost 3 bases and J 4 bases, leaving 12 bases between the germline ends. The CDR3 is 14 amino acids.

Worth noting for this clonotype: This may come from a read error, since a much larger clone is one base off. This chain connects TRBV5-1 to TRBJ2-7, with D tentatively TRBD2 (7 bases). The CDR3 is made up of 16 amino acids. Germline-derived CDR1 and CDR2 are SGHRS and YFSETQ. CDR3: CARSTDASRGAHEQYF. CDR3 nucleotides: TGCGCCCGCAGTACGGACGCTTCACGGGGGGCCCACGAGCAGTACTTC.

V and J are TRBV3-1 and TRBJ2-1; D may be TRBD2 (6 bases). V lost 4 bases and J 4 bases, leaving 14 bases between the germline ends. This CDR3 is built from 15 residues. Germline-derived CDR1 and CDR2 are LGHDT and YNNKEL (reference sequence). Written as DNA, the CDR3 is TGTGCCAGCAGCCCCGCGGGCGGGGATTACAATGAGCAGTTCTTC. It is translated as CASSPAGGDYNEQFF.

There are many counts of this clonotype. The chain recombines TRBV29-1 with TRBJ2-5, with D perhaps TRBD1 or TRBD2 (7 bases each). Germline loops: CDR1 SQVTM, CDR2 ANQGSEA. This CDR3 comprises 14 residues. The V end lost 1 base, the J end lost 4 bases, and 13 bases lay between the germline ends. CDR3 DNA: TGCAGCGTTGAAGTGCGGGGGACAGCAGAGACCCAGTACTTC. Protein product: CSVEVRGTAETQYF.

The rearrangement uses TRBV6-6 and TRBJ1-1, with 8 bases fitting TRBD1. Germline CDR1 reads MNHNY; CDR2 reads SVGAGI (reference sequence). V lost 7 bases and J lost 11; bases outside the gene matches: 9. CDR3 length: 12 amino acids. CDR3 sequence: CASTGDRRFAFF. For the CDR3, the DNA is TGTGCCAGCACCGGGGACAGGAGGTTCGCTTTCTTT.

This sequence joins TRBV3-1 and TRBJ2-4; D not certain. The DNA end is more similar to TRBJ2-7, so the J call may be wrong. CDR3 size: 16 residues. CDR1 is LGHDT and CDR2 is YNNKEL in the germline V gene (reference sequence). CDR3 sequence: CASSQGRWSPLYEQYF. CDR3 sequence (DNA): TGTGCCAGCAGCCAAGGACGCTGGTCTCCCCTCTACGAGCAGTACTTC.

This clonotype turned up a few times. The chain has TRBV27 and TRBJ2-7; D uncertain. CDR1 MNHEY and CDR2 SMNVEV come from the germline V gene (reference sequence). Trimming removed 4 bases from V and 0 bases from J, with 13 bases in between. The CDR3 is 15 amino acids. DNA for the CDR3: TGTGCCAGCAGTTCCCAAGGTGAAAGCTCCTACGAGCAGTACTTC. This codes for CASSSQGESSYEQYF.

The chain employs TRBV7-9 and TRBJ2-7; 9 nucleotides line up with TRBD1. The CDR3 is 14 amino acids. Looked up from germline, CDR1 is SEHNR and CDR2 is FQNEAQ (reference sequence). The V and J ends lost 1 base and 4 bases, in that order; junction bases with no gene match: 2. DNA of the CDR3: TGTGCCAGCAGCTTAGGCGGGACAGGGTACGAGCAGTACTTC. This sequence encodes CASSLGGTGYEQYF.

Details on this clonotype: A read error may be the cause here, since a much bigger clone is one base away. The CDR3 reads CSVVTGPYEQYF. The CDR3 nucleotides are TGCAGCGTTGTTACAGGGCCCTACGAGCAGTACTTC. V gene TRBV29-1 combines with J gene TRBJ2-7; D might be TRBD1 (6 bases). Trimming took off 4 bases at V and 2 bases at J, with 9 bases between the two ends. The CDR3 length is 12 residues. CDR1 is SQVTM and CDR2 is ANQGSEA in the germline V gene.

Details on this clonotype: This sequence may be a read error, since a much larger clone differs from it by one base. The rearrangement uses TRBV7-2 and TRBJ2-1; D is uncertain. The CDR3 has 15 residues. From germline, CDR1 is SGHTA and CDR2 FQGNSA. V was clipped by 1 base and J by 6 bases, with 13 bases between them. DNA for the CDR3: TGTGCCAGCAGCTTAGGAGCCCCGACCTTCAATGAGCAGTTCTTC. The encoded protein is CASSLGAPTFNEQFF. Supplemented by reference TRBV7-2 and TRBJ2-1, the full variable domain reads GAGVSQSPSNKVTEKGKDVELRCDPISGHTALYWYRQSLGQGLEFLIYFQGNSAPDKSGLPSDRFSAERTGGSVSTLTIQRTQQEDSAVYLCASSLGAPTFNEQFFGPGTRLTVL.

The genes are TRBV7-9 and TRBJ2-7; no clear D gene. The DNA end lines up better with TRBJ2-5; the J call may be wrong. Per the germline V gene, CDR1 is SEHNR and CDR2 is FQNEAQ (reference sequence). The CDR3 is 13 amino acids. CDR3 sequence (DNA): TGTGCCAGCAGCCGACGCAGAGCCGAGACCCAGTACTTC. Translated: CASSRRRAETQYF.

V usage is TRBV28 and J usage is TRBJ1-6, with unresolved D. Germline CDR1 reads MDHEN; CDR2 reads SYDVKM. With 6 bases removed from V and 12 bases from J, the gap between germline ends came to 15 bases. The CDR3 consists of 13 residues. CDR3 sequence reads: CASRPLGGLPLHF. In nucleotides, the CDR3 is TGTGCCAGCAGGCCACTAGGTGGGCTACCCCTCCACTTT. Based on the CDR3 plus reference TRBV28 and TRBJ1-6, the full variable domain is DVKVTQSSRYLVKRTGEKVFLECVQDMDHENMFWYRQDPGLGLRLIYFSYDVKMKEKGDIPEGYSVSREKKERFSLILESASTNQTSMYLCASRPLGGLPLHFGNGTRLTVT.

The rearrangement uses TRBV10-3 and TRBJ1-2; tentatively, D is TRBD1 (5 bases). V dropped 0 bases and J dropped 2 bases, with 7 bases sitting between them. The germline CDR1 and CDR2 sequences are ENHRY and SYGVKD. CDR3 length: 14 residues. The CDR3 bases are TGTGCCATCAGTGAGTCGGGGACGAACTATGGCTACACCTTC. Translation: CAISESGTNYGYTF.

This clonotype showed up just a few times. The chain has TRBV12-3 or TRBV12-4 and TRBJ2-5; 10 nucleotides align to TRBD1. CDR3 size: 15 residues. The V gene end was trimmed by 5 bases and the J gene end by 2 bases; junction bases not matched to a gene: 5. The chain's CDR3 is CASSMPGQGQETQYF. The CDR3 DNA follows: TGTGCCAGCAGTATGCCGGGACAGGGGCAAGAGACCCAGTACTTC.

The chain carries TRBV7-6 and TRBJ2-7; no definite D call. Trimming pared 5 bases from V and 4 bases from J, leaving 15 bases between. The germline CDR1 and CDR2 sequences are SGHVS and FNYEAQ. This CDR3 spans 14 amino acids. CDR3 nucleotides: TGTGCCAGCAGCGAGACTCTCGGAGATTACGAGCAGTACTTC. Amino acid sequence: CASSETLGDYEQYF. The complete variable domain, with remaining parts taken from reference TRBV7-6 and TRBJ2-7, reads GAGVSQSPRYKVTKRGQDVALRCDPISGHVSLYWYRQALGQGPEFLTYFNYEAQQDKSGLPNDRFSAERPEGSISTLTIQRTEQRDSAMYRCASSETLGDYEQYFGPGTRLTVT.

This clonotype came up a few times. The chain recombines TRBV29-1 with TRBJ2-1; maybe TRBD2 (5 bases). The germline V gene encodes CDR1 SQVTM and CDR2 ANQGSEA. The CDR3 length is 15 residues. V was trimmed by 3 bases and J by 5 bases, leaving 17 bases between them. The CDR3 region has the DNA TGCAGCGTTGAGACCGGGAAGGGCCTAAACAATGAGCAGTTCTTC. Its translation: CSVETGKGLNNEQFF.